A selection of T cell receptor beta chains follows, all from one sample in a study of blood T cells in healthy people across ages. One entry per CDR3 protein, called by TCRdb with MiXCR from the 5' RACE reads. This sample has 650,000 to 700,000 distinct CDR3 sequences; 32% occur once, and the top ten carry 15%. The source material was blood. The receptor set was obtained from a woman aged 80 or over in good health. CDR3s include the opening cysteine and the closing phenylalanine or tryptophan. The order of the fields is V gene, J gene, D gene, clone size, CDR3 DNA, CDR3 protein. A D gene is named only where the DNA matches it firmly. Size values are once, few and many counts, or a class for expanded clones, and some rows have none.

v_call: TRBV20-1
j_call: TRBJ1-5
d_call: NA
clone_size: NA
cdr3_nt: TGCAGTGCTAGCGTCAGGGGCGGCAATCAGCCCCAGCATTTT
cdr3_aa: CSASVRGGNQPQHF

v_call: TRBV5-1
j_call: TRBJ2-7
d_call: TRBD1
clone_size: NA
cdr3_nt: TGCGCCAGCACCCAGGGACAGGGGGCTGGCGAGCAGTACTTC
cdr3_aa: CASTQGQGAGEQYF

v_call: TRBV6-1
j_call: TRBJ2-3
d_call: TRBD2
clone_size: many
cdr3_nt: TGTGCCAGCAGTGAAGCTACCCTAGCGGGTCCTAGCACAGATACGCAGTATTTT
cdr3_aa: CASSEATLAGPSTDTQYF

v_call: TRBV12-3/TRBV12-4
j_call: TRBJ1-1
d_call: TRBD1
clone_size: NA
cdr3_nt: TGTGCCAGCAGTGCAAGACAGGGGGCGGGTACTGAAGCTTTCTTT
cdr3_aa: CASSARQGAGTEAFF

v_call: TRBV7-9
j_call: TRBJ1-1
d_call: NA
clone_size: NA
cdr3_nt: TGTGCCAGTAGCTTAGAGACATGGAACACTGAAGCTTTCTTT
cdr3_aa: CASSLETWNTEAFF

v_call: TRBV10-3
j_call: TRBJ2-1
d_call: NA
clone_size: NA
cdr3_nt: TGTGCCATCAGGGACTCGAGCTCCTACAATGAGCAGTTCTTC
cdr3_aa: CAIRDSSSYNEQFF

v_call: TRBV20-1
j_call: TRBJ2-5
d_call: NA
clone_size: NA
cdr3_nt: TGCAGTGCTAGAGATGTGGAAGGGTGGGGGCAAGAGACCCAGTACTTC
cdr3_aa: CSARDVEGWGQETQYF

v_call: TRBV27
j_call: TRBJ1-2
d_call: TRBD1
clone_size: NA
cdr3_nt: TGTGCCAGCAGTTTGAGACAGGGTACGTCTAACTATGGCTACACCTTC
cdr3_aa: CASSLRQGTSNYGYTF

v_call: TRBV7-9
j_call: TRBJ1-4
d_call: NA
clone_size: many
cdr3_nt: TGTGCCAGCAGCCCGGGGATCGGCGGTGAAAAACTGTTTTTT
cdr3_aa: CASSPGIGGEKLFF

v_call: TRBV20-1
j_call: TRBJ2-3
d_call: NA
clone_size: NA
cdr3_nt: TGCAGTGCTAGAGATCCCGCCCGGGGTAGCACAGATACGCAGTATTTT
cdr3_aa: CSARDPARGSTDTQYF

v_call: TRBV29-1
j_call: TRBJ2-5
d_call: NA
clone_size: NA
cdr3_nt: TGCAGCGTTGGATTTGCCTCCAGGCAAGAGACCCAGTACTTC
cdr3_aa: CSVGFASRQETQYF

v_call: TRBV5-1
j_call: TRBJ2-1
d_call: NA
clone_size: many
cdr3_nt: TGCGCCAGCAGCCCCGACGGATCCCCTAATGAGCAGTTCTTC
cdr3_aa: CASSPDGSPNEQFF

v_call: TRBV20-1
j_call: TRBJ1-2
d_call: TRBD1
clone_size: many
cdr3_nt: TGCAGTGCTTTGGACAGGGGGGGTGGTGGCTACACCTTC
cdr3_aa: CSALDRGGGGYTF

v_call: TRBV25-1
j_call: TRBJ2-2
d_call: NA
clone_size: few
cdr3_nt: TGTGCCAGCAGTGAAGACAGGCGATCCACCGGGGAGCTGTTTTTT
cdr3_aa: CASSEDRRSTGELFF

v_call: TRBV5-1
j_call: TRBJ2-3
d_call: NA
clone_size: many
cdr3_nt: TGCGCCAGCAGCTCCTCCGGACGCTCCGTGGGAACGCAGTATTTT
cdr3_aa: CASSSSGRSVGTQYF

v_call: TRBV30
j_call: TRBJ1-5
d_call: NA
clone_size: few
cdr3_nt: TGTGCCTGGAGTTTACAGGTGAATCAGCCCCAGCATTTT
cdr3_aa: CAWSLQVNQPQHF

v_call: TRBV7-2
j_call: TRBJ1-1
d_call: NA
clone_size: many
cdr3_nt: TGTGCCAGCAGCCCCCGACCTTTGAGCTACACTGAAGCTTTCTTT
cdr3_aa: CASSPRPLSYTEAFF

v_call: TRBV6-1
j_call: TRBJ1-2
d_call: NA
clone_size: many
cdr3_nt: TGTGCCAGCAGGCCAGAAGGTGGGCAGACCTATGGCTACACCTTC
cdr3_aa: CASRPEGGQTYGYTF

v_call: TRBV7-6
j_call: TRBJ1-6
d_call: NA
clone_size: many
cdr3_nt: TGTGCCAGCAGCTCAAATCCAGGGTACAATTCACCCCTCCACTTT
cdr3_aa: CASSSNPGYNSPLHF

v_call: TRBV5-6
j_call: TRBJ2-5
d_call: NA
clone_size: NA
cdr3_nt: TGTGCCAGCAGCTTGGTCGGGAACCAAGAGACCCAGTACTTC
cdr3_aa: CASSLVGNQETQYF

v_call: TRBV9
j_call: TRBJ2-3
d_call: NA
clone_size: many
cdr3_nt: TGTGCCAGCAGCGTACAGGTCGGGGGCACAGATACGCAGTATTTT
cdr3_aa: CASSVQVGGTDTQYF

v_call: TRBV2
j_call: TRBJ1-2
d_call: TRBD1
clone_size: NA
cdr3_nt: TGTGCCAGCAGAGGGACAGGGGGCATCGATGGCTACACCTTC
cdr3_aa: CASRGTGGIDGYTF

v_call: TRBV20-1
j_call: TRBJ2-7
d_call: NA
clone_size: many
cdr3_nt: TGCAGTGCTAGAGGAGGAGCCAAACGGCGCGAGCAGTACTTC
cdr3_aa: CSARGGAKRREQYF

v_call: TRBV20-1
j_call: TRBJ1-1
d_call: TRBD1
clone_size: few
cdr3_nt: TGCAGTGCCGGGAGGGAGACAGGGGGCCAGAACACTGAAGCTTTCTTT
cdr3_aa: CSAGRETGGQNTEAFF

v_call: TRBV6-1
j_call: TRBJ1-2
d_call: NA
clone_size: many
cdr3_nt: TGTGCCAGCAGTGAACCCTTTGGCTACACCTTC
cdr3_aa: CASSEPFGYTF

v_call: TRBV5-5
j_call: TRBJ2-5
d_call: TRBD1
clone_size: many
cdr3_nt: TGTGCCAGCAGCTTTGGGGACAGGAGATACCAAGAGACCCAGTACTTC
cdr3_aa: CASSFGDRRYQETQYF

v_call: TRBV7-9
j_call: TRBJ1-2
d_call: NA
clone_size: NA
cdr3_nt: TGTGCCAGCAGCCAAGGGGGGAGGACTAACTATGGCTACACCTTC
cdr3_aa: CASSQGGRTNYGYTF

v_call: TRBV20-1
j_call: TRBJ2-7
d_call: TRBD1
clone_size: NA
cdr3_nt: TGCAGTGCTAGTGGGGACAGCCTTTTCTCCTACAGTGAGCAGTACTTC
cdr3_aa: CSASGDSLFSYSEQYF

v_call: TRBV7-9
j_call: TRBJ2-7
d_call: NA
clone_size: NA
cdr3_nt: TGTGCCAGCAGCTCGGGACCCGTTGGCGAGCAGTACTTC
cdr3_aa: CASSSGPVGEQYF

v_call: TRBV7-3
j_call: TRBJ2-7
d_call: NA
clone_size: once
cdr3_nt: TGTGTCAGCAGCTCTCAGGGGCGTTACAATGAGCAGTACTTC
cdr3_aa: CVSSSQGRYNEQYF

v_call: TRBV5-1
j_call: TRBJ2-2
d_call: TRBD1
clone_size: few
cdr3_nt: TGCGCCAGCAGCCCAGGGACAGGCAACACCGGGGAGCTGTTTTTT
cdr3_aa: CASSPGTGNTGELFF

v_call: TRBV7-2
j_call: TRBJ2-1
d_call: NA
clone_size: many
cdr3_nt: TGTGCCAGCAGCCCCTATGGCCATGAGCAGTTCTTC
cdr3_aa: CASSPYGHEQFF

v_call: TRBV9
j_call: TRBJ2-1
d_call: TRBD1
clone_size: many
cdr3_nt: TGTGCCAGCAGCGTGGTCTCCCGGGACAGAGGATACAATGAGCAGTTCTTC
cdr3_aa: CASSVVSRDRGYNEQFF

v_call: TRBV4-2
j_call: TRBJ1-4
d_call: NA
clone_size: medium-sized
cdr3_nt: TGTGCCAGCAGCCCTCGTGGTGAAAAACTGTTTTTT
cdr3_aa: CASSPRGEKLFF

v_call: TRBV29-1
j_call: TRBJ1-2
d_call: NA
clone_size: NA
cdr3_nt: TGCAGCGTTGAACGGGAATCTAACTATGGCTACACCTTC
cdr3_aa: CSVERESNYGYTF

v_call: TRBV5-6
j_call: TRBJ1-2
d_call: NA
clone_size: NA
cdr3_nt: TGTACCAGCAGCCTGGGAAGCGGGGTTGGCTACACCTTC
cdr3_aa: CTSSLGSGVGYTF

v_call: TRBV5-5
j_call: TRBJ2-3
d_call: TRBD2
clone_size: few
cdr3_nt: TGTGCCAGCAGCTCCGGGGAGGGGTGGCGGGGGAGCACAGATACGCAGTATTTT
cdr3_aa: CASSSGEGWRGSTDTQYF

v_call: TRBV4-2
j_call: TRBJ2-1
d_call: NA
clone_size: few
cdr3_nt: TGTGCCAGCAGCCAAGAGGGACCCCAGGGTGGCAATGAGCAGTTCTTC
cdr3_aa: CASSQEGPQGGNEQFF

v_call: TRBV19
j_call: TRBJ1-5
d_call: NA
clone_size: NA
cdr3_nt: TGTGCCAGTAGTATGAGAGGGACGACGAGCAATCAGCCCCAGCATTTT
cdr3_aa: CASSMRGTTSNQPQHF

v_call: TRBV7-8
j_call: TRBJ2-6
d_call: NA
clone_size: many
cdr3_nt: TGTGCCAGCAGCTTGGAGAGCCGGCGTGGGGCCAACGTCCTGACTTTC
cdr3_aa: CASSLESRRGANVLTF

v_call: TRBV20-1
j_call: TRBJ2-1
d_call: NA
clone_size: NA
cdr3_nt: TGCAGTGCTAGTTTTCTGGCGGGGTCGAGCTCCTACAATGAGCAGTTCTTC
cdr3_aa: CSASFLAGSSSYNEQFF

v_call: TRBV6-6
j_call: TRBJ2-7
d_call: NA
clone_size: NA
cdr3_nt: TGTGCCAGCAGGCCAGGCGGGGCTGGGACCTACGAGCAGTACTTC
cdr3_aa: CASRPGGAGTYEQYF

v_call: TRBV12-3/TRBV12-4
j_call: TRBJ1-1
d_call: TRBD1
clone_size: NA
cdr3_nt: TGTGCCAGCAGTTTCAGACAGGGGGCTACTGAAGCTTTCTTT
cdr3_aa: CASSFRQGATEAFF